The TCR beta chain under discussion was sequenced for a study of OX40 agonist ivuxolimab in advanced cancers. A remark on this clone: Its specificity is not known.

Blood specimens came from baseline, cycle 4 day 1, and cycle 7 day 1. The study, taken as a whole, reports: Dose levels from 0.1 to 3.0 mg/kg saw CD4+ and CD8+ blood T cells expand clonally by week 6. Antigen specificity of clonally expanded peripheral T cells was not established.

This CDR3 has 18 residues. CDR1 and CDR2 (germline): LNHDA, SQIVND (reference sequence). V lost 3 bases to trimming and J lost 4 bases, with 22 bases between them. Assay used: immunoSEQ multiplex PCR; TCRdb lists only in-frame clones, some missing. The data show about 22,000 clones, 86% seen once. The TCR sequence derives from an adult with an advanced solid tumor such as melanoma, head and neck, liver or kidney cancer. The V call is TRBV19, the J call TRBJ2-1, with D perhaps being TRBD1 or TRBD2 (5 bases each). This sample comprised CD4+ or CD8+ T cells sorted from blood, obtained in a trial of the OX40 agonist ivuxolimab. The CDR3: CASSIGGAGVTHYNEQFF. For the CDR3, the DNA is TGTGCCAGTAGTATCGGTGGGGCCGGGGTGACTCATTACAATGAGCAGTTCTTC.